One sample yielded the 16 T cell receptor beta chains listed below, sequenced in a study of blood T cells in healthy people across ages. A sample-barcoded 5' primer and a J-beta primer mix were used in a second PCR of roughly 7 to 11 cycles. TCRdb independently ran MiXCR on the 5' RACE reads; one entry per CDR3 protein. This repertoire shows just over 800,000 distinct CDR3 sequences, roughly 60% found once; its top ten account for approximately 30%. Sequences were obtained from blood. These receptors all stem from a man under 40 in good health.

The chain recombines TRBV10-3 with TRBJ2-1; TRBD2 is a possible D gene (6 bases). V gave up 10 bases and J gave up 8 bases, with 21 bases separating them. The germline V gene has CDR1 ENHRY and CDR2 SYGVKD. The CDR3 spans 14 residues. The CDR3 protein is CATNRDFLVYEQFF. CDR3 sequence (DNA): TGTGCCACAAACCGGGACTTCCTGGTATATGAGCAGTTCTTC.

V usage is TRBV10-3 and J usage is TRBJ2-5, with 11 bases lining up with TRBD2. The germline V gene has CDR1 ENHRY and CDR2 SYGVKD. This CDR3 region has 14 residues. The V and J ends lost 5 bases and 2 bases, in that order; junction bases with no gene match: 1. CDR3 amino acids: CAISLAGGQETQYF. Written as DNA, the CDR3 is TGTGCCATCAGTCTAGCGGGGGGACAAGAGACCCAGTACTTC.

The chain is built from TRBV9 and TRBJ2-6, with a possible D match to TRBD1 (6 bases). The ends were cut back, 4 bases at V and 0 bases at J, with 14 bases in the middle. Germline assignment: CDR1 SGDLS and CDR2 YYNGEE. The CDR3 extends over 17 amino acids. DNA for the CDR3: TGTGCCAGCAGCACCAGGGGCCACCCCTCTGGGGCCAACGTCCTGACTTTC. Residues: CASSTRGHPSGANVLTF.

In its sample, this clonotype was seen once. The J gene is TRBJ2-3, the V gene TRBV12-3 or TRBV12-4, with D hard to call. The CDR3 is 14 residues long. With 3 bases removed from V and 6 bases from J, the gap between germline ends came to 13 bases. The CDR3 spells CASSFASSRDTQYF. The CDR3 DNA reads TGTGCCAGCAGTTTTGCTTCCTCGAGGGATACGCAGTATTTT.

This clonotype has more than one count but fewer than ten. V gene TRBV12-3 or TRBV12-4 combines with J gene TRBJ1-1; D unclear. Deletions cut 10 bases from V and 6 bases from J, with 15 bases between. This CDR3 is 12 amino acids long. CDR3 in amino acids: CATGRSKSEAFF. DNA of the CDR3: TGTGCCACCGGACGGAGTAAATCTGAAGCTTTCTTT.

This clonotype showed up just a few times. The gene calls are TRBV7-6 and TRBJ2-5; 13 positions match TRBD2. Germline V gene sequence: CDR1 SGHVS, CDR2 FNYEAQ. This CDR3 region has 16 residues. Trimming took 5 bases from V and 1 from J; bases not matched to a gene: 4. In DNA, the CDR3 is TGTGCCAGCAGCCCACTAGCGGGAGGGCGCCAAGAGACCCAGTACTTC. It specifies CASSPLAGGRQETQYF.

This chain links TRBV29-1 with TRBJ1-2, with a weak D call TRBD1 (6 bases). Trimming cost V 7 bases and J 6 bases, with 15 bases left between them. Looked up from germline, CDR1 is SQVTM and CDR2 is ANQGSEA. The CDR3 is 12 residues long. The CDR3 DNA reads as TGCAGCGCCTCACAGGGAGGCAATGGCTACACCTTC. This translates into CSASQGGNGYTF.

The sample holds a few counts of this clonotype. Here the CDR3 reads CASSFYRGPGANVLTF. CDR3 in DNA: TGTGCCAGCAGTTTCTACAGGGGGCCTGGGGCCAACGTCCTGACTTTC. V and J are TRBV12-3 or TRBV12-4 and TRBJ2-6; TRBD1 agrees at 9 bases. V trimming: 3 bases; J trimming: 2 bases; junction bases outside the gene matches: 2. The CDR3 extends over 16 amino acids.

V gene TRBV2 combines with J gene TRBJ2-1; 7 bases align to TRBD1. V lost 4 bases, J lost 1 base, and 1 base stayed unmatched. The germline gives CDR1 SNHLY, CDR2 FYNNEI. The CDR3 loop spans 14 amino acids. In DNA, the CDR3 is TGTGCCAGCAGTGTGACAGGGTCCTACAATGAGCAGTTCTTC. Protein product: CASSVTGSYNEQFF. The full variable domain, with the rest looked up from reference TRBV2 and TRBJ2-1, is EPEVTQTPSHQVTQMGQEVILRCVPISNHLYFYWYRQILGQKVEFLVSFYNNEISEKSEIFDDQFSVERPDGSNFTLKIRSTKLEDSAMYFCASSVTGSYNEQFFGPGTRLTVL.

The chain joins TRBV6-2 or TRBV6-3 to TRBJ2-1; no clear D gene. CDR3 length equals 15 residues. The germline V gene encodes CDR1 MNHEY and CDR2 SVGEGT. Trimming left V 1 base short and J 2 bases short, with 9 bases between. CDR3 bases: TGTGCCAGCAGTTACTTGGACCAACCCTACAATGAGCAGTTCTTC. It translates to CASSYLDQPYNEQFF.

V and J are TRBV7-2 and TRBJ2-5; no definite D call. Germline CDR1 SGHTA, CDR2 FQGNSA. The CDR3 is 13 amino acids. The V gene lost 3 bases and the J gene lost 7 bases, with 12 bases spanning the gap. CDR3 protein: CASSLESLGTQYF. In DNA, the CDR3 is TGTGCCAGCAGCTTGGAGTCCCTCGGGACCCAGTACTTC.

V usage is TRBV4-3 and J usage is TRBJ2-7; D not certain. Trimming pared 0 bases from V and 6 bases from J, leaving 12 bases between. CDR1 is LGHNA, CDR2 YSLEER, per germline. This CDR3 is built from 14 residues. The CDR3 here is CASSQESGSLEQYF. In DNA, the CDR3 is TGCGCCAGCAGCCAAGAATCCGGCAGCCTCGAGCAGTACTTC.

This CDR3 is CASSLTRVPNNEQFF. The DNA of the CDR3 is TGCGCCAGCAGCCTGACTAGGGTCCCCAATAATGAGCAGTTCTTC. The chain couples TRBV5-1 to TRBJ2-1, with a tentative D call TRBD2 (6 bases). This CDR3 has 15 residues. Trimming cost V 4 bases and J 7 bases, with 18 bases left between them. Germline lookup yields CDR1 SGHRS and CDR2 YFSETQ.

V is TRBV9 and J is TRBJ1-3, with TRBD1 as a possible D gene (5 bases). V lost 4 bases, J lost 1 base, and 18 bases lay in between. There are 17 residues in the CDR3. Germline V gene sequence: CDR1 SGDLS, CDR2 YYNGEE. The CDR3 protein is CASSIGGRTISGNTIYF. CDR3 DNA sequence: TGTGCCAGCAGCATCGGGGGACGGACAATATCTGGAAACACCATATATTTT.

This clonotype was seen just once. V usage is TRBV7-9 and J usage is TRBJ1-2; 10 bases align to TRBD1. CDR1 is SEHNR and CDR2 is FQNEAQ in the germline V gene (reference sequence). With 5 bases clipped from V and 4 bases from J, the junction kept 7 bases outside the gene matches. The CDR3 extends over 15 amino acids. The CDR3 DNA follows: TGTGCCAGCAGCCCCCCGGACAGGGGGGCCTATGGCTACACCTTC. Encoded protein: CASSPPDRGAYGYTF.

The chain couples TRBV12-3 or TRBV12-4 to TRBJ2-1, with 8 bases matching TRBD1. Trimming at V came to 6 bases and at J to 8 bases, leaving 6 bases not matched to a gene. The CDR3 has 13 amino acids. The CDR3 region has the DNA TGTGCCAGCAGCCGGACAGGGTTCGATGAGCAGTTCTTC. Its translation: CASSRTGFDEQFF.